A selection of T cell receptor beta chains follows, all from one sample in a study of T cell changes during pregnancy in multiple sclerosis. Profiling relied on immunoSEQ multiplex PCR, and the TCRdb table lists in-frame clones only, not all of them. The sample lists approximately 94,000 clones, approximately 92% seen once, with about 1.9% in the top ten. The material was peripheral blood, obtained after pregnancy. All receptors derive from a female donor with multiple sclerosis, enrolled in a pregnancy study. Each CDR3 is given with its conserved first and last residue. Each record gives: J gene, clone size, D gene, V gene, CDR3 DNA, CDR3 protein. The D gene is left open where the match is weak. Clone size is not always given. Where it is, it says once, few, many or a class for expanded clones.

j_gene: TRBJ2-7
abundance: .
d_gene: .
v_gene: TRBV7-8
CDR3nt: TGTGCCAGCAGCTTAGATCCGGGGACCTACGAGCAGTACTTC
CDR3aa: CASSLDPGTYEQYF

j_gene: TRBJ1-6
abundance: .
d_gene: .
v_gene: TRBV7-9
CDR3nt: TGTGCCAGCAGCTTAGAAGGGAGCTCCTATAATTCACCCCTCCACTTT
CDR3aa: CASSLEGSSYNSPLHF

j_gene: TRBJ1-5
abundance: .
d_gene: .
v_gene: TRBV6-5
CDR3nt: TGTGCCAGCAGAAAAGAGAATAGCAATCAGCCCCAGCATTTT
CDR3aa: CASRKENSNQPQHF

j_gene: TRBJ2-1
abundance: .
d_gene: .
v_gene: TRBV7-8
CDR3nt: TGTGCCAGCAGCCTGGGAGGACCTAATGAGCAGTTCTTC
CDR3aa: CASSLGGPNEQFF

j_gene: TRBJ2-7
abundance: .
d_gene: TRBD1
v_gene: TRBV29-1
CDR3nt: TGCAGCGTTGAACACGGGACAGGGTACGAGCAGTACTTC
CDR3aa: CSVEHGTGYEQYF

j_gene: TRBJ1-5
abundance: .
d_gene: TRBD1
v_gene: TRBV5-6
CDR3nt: TGTGCCAGCAGCCTATGGACAGGAGGCAATCAGCCCCAGCATTTT
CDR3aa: CASSLWTGGNQPQHF

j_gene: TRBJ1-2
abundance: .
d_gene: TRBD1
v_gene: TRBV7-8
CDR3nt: TGTGCCAGCAGCTTAGAGGGACAGATTCATAACTATGGCTACACCTTC
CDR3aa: CASSLEGQIHNYGYTF

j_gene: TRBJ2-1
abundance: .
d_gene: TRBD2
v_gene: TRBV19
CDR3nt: TGTGCCAGTAGTATTTTTAGCGGGGCCTCAAGGGAGCAGTTCTTC
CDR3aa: CASSIFSGASREQFF

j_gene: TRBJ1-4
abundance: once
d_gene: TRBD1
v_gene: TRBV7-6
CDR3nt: TGTGCCAGCAGCTCGACAGGGGCACGGGAAAAACTGTTTTTT
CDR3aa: CASSSTGAREKLFF

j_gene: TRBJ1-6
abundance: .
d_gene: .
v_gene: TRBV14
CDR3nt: TGTGCCAGCTGCGACAGACCGTATAATTCACCCCTCCACTTT
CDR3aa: CASCDRPYNSPLHF

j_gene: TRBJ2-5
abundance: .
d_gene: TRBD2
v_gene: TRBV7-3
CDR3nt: TGTGCCAGCAGCTTAGGCGGGGGGGCCGGGGAGACCCAGTACTTC
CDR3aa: CASSLGGGAGETQYF

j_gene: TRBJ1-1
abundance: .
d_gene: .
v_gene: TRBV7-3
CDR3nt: TGTGCCAGCAGCTTGGGGACTGAAAGGACTGAAGCTTTCTTT
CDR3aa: CASSLGTERTEAFF

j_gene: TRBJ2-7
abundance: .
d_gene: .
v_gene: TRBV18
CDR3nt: TGTGCCAGCTCACCATACAGGGCCGGAACCTACGAGCAGTACTTC
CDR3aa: CASSPYRAGTYEQYF

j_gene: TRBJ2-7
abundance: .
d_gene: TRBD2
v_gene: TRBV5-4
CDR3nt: TGTGCCAGCAGCCCCTCGGCTAGCGGTTCCTACGAGCAGTACTTC
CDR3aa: CASSPSASGSYEQYF

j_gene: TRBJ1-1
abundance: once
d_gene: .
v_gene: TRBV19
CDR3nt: TGTGCCAGCCTTGACAGGAACACTGAAGCTTTCTTT
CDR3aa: CASLDRNTEAFF

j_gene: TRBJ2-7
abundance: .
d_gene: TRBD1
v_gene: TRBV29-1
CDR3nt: TGCAGCGTTGTGACAGGGACGTACGAGCAGTACTTC
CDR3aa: CSVVTGTYEQYF

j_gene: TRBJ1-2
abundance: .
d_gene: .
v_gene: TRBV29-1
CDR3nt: TGCAGCGTTCAACCCAGGGCAAACTATGGCTACACCTTC
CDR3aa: CSVQPRANYGYTF

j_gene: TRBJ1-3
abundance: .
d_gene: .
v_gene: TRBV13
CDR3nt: TGTGCCAGCAGCTTTACCACGCTAGGAAACACCATATATTTT
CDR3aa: CASSFTTLGNTIYF

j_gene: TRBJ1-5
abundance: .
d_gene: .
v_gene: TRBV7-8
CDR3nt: TGTGCCAGCAGCCCCCAGAGATTCTTAGGGGATCAGCCCCAGCATTTT
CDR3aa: CASSPQRFLGDQPQHF

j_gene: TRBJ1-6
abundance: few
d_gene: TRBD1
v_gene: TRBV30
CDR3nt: TGTGCCTGGAGTCGACAGGGTTTTAATTCACCCCTCCACTTT
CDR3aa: CAWSRQGFNSPLHF

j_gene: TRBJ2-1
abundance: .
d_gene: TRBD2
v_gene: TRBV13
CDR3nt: TGTGCCAGCAGCTTCAGGGCGGGGGTAGGCTACAATGAGCAGTTCTTC
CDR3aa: CASSFRAGVGYNEQFF

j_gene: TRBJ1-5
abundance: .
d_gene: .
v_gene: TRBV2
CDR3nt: TGTGCCAGCAGTACCGACAGAAGTTTCAATCAGCCCCAGCATTTT
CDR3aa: CASSTDRSFNQPQHF

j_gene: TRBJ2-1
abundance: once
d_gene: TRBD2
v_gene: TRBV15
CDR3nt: TGTGCCACCAGCTTTTCCGGGACTAGCGGGAGCGATGAGCAGTTCTTC
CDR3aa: CATSFSGTSGSDEQFF

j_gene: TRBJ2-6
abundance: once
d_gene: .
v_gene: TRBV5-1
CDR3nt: TGCGCCAGCAGCTTTCCCGTTGAGTACAGGGTTGGGGCCAACGTCCTGACTTTC
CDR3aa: CASSFPVEYRVGANVLTF

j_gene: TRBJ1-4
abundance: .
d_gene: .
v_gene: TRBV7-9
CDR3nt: TGTGCCAGCAGCCCAGGGCAGGGGAATGAAAAACTGTTTTTT
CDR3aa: CASSPGQGNEKLFF

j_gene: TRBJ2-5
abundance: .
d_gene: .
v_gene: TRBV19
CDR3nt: TGTGCCAGTAGTACCGGGACACTACCCCAAGAGACCCAGTACTTC
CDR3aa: CASSTGTLPQETQYF

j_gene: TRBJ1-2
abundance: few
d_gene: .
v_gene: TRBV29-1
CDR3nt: TGCAGCGTTTCCGTTAACTATGGCTACACCTTC
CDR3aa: CSVSVNYGYTF

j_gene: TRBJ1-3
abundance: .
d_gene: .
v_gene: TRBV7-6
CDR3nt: TGTGCCAGCAGCCAAGGGACATCCTCTGGAAACACCATATATTTT
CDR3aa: CASSQGTSSGNTIYF

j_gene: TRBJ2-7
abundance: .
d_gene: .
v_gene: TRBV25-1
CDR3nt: TGTGCCAGCTGGGGCAGCTACGAGCAGTACTTC
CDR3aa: CASWGSYEQYF

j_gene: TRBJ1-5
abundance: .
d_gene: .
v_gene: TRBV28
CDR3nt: TGTGCCAGTTTTTCAACAGGGTCAAGCAGTCAGCCCCAGCATTTT
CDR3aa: CASFSTGSSSQPQHF